Listed below are T cell receptor beta chains from one sample, sequenced in a study of long-term antiretroviral therapy in people with HIV. TCRdb keeps only in-frame clones here, not all; method: immunoSEQ multiplex PCR. Found here are about 36,000 clones, over 70% of them singletons; the top ten hold approximately 6.5%. The input for sequencing was unsorted PBMCs, taken 0.6 years after starting antiretroviral therapy. Receptors were obtained from a man between 18 and 29 years old with HIV. The conserved cysteine and the conserved F or W are not part of the CDR3 here.

J gene | V gene | CDR3 protein
TRBJ1-2 | TRBV5-1 | ASSLTDYYGYT
TRBJ1-3 | TRBV7-9 | ASSLKGAGGNTIY
TRBJ2-7 | TRBV23-1 | ASSQFVEVYEQY
TRBJ2-7 | TRBV5-6 | ASSLYGQADLEQY
TRBJ1-1 | TRBV9 | ASSRTGGLNTEAF
TRBJ1-1 | TRBV19 | ASSIVSGGNTEAF
TRBJ2-3 | TRBV27 | ASSFGSTDTQY
TRBJ2-3 | TRBV5-1 | ASSLAAPGQDTQY
TRBJ2-5 | TRBV21-1 | ASSKALNSNNQETQY
TRBJ2-3 | TRBV7-2 | ASTPRRLADTQY
TRBJ2-6 | TRBV25-1 | ASSEPRASGANVLT
TRBJ1-1 | TRBV11-2 | ASQSRGGSGHTEAF
TRBJ2-1 | TRBV5-1 | ASIKSGPLINPNEQF
TRBJ2-3 | TRBV4-3 | ASGRTADTQY
TRBJ1-2 | TRBV5-4 | ASSSDPTNYGYT
TRBJ2-7 | TRBV20-1 | SAGYEQY
TRBJ1-2 | TRBV7-2 | AAGYEVGYT
TRBJ2-7 | TRBV5-1 | ASSSRGYEQY
TRBJ2-7 | TRBV28 | ASSPQAGMTYEQY
TRBJ2-7 | TRBV5-6 | ASSLRQAYEQY
TRBJ2-3 | TRBV7-2 | ASSSSPATDTQY
TRBJ2-7 | TRBV27 | ASSLAGDLAYEQY
TRBJ2-2 | TRBV6-6 | ASSYKTGGTGELF
TRBJ2-1 | TRBV7-2 | ASSLAMFNEQF
TRBJ1-2 | TRBV5-6 | ASSPDRASGYT
TRBJ1-1 | TRBV6-5 | ASSQTASYQAF
TRBJ2-7 | TRBV10-3 | AISDSGGNSKNEQY
TRBJ1-1 | TRBV13 | ASSSTGTGHLNTEAF
TRBJ2-2 | TRBV5-6 | ASSFLGAGDTGELF
TRBJ2-1 | TRBV18 | ASSPRSGTDNEQF
TRBJ2-2 | TRBV4-3 | ASSQHSWTSGRANVGELF
TRBJ2-3 | TRBV28 | ASGYTDTQY
TRBJ2-1 | TRBV2 | ASSSGYEQF
TRBJ2-1 | TRBV5-1 | ASSLRSVSSYNEQF
TRBJ1-5 | TRBV4-3 | ASSQDSGKDQPQH
TRBJ1-5 | TRBV27 | ASGRQGGTQPQH